The present T cell receptor beta chain was sequenced within a study of blood T cell repertoires in COVID-19. The CDR3 has 13 amino acids. Losses at the gene ends were 5 bases for V and 5 bases for J; bases not matched to a gene: 6. From germline, CDR1 is SGHTA and CDR2 FQGTGA. The study assigned cohorts using participant-reported clinical history. TCRdb's copy holds only in-frame clones and misses some; the assay was immunoSEQ multiplex PCR. Of approximately 220,000 clones in the sample, around 82% are singletons; the top ten hold 6% to 7.5%. The chain joins TRBV7-3 to TRBJ2-7, with 7 bases matching TRBD2. The sample consisted of PBMCs or T cells enriched from blood (not recorded which). The TCR originated in a woman aged 40 to 49 with acute COVID-19. DNA of the CDR3: TGTGCCAGCAGCCCAAAGGCGGGGGACGAGCAGTACTTC. It encodes CASSPKAGDEQYF.